This TCR beta chain was sequenced during a study of cytomegalovirus exposure and HLA in healthy donors. Study details: A preliminary data release comprised 80 million to 95 million unique TCRs obtained from HLA-typed donors. Study-wide results and caveats: Some V segments (TRBV6-2 and TRBV6-3 among them) were excluded as indistinguishable. Later work associated fewer than 20,000 TCR beta sequences with HLA alleles at 0.05 false discovery rate.

The primer mix had 60 Vbeta and 13 Jbeta primers. Data came from immunoSEQ multiplex PCR; TCRdb stores just in-frame clones and leaves some out. The sample shows roughly 100,000 clones, around 80% of them seen only once. The trim removed 1 base at V and 8 bases at J, leaving 14 bases unmatched. The CDR3 is made up of 17 amino acids. Germline V gene lookup returns CDR1 MGHRA and CDR2 YSYEKL. This clone was detected only once. Antigen unknown. The sequencing input was PBMCs. J is TRBJ2-1 and V is TRBV4-1, with 7 bases aligning to TRBD2. The sequence was obtained from a man aged 30-40 years in good health and CMV-seronegative. The DNA for the CDR3 is TGCGCCAGCAGCCAAGCACTAGCGCGCGGGGGAGGCGATGAGCAGTTCTTC. Translation gives CASSQALARGGGDEQFF.